The T cell receptor (beta chain) described here comes from a study of blood T cell repertoires in COVID-19. Whole-study context: Italy, Spain and the United States were the sources of the convalescent and acute COVID-19 samples. T cells, B-cell-depleted T cells, or PBMCs supplied cDNA or gDNA.

In the original analysis: It was from reference gene primer amplification that nucleated cell counts were estimated. The table came from immunoSEQ multiplex PCR; TCRdb's copy has only in-frame clones and leaves some out. The V and J calls and clone size were taken over from that table, and D and trimming were inferred from the DNA. The sample lists 150,000 to 200,000 clones; around 89% were seen once. Trimming removed 6 bases from V and 3 bases from J, with 7 bases in between. The CDR3 runs to 11 residues. Germline V CDR1 and CDR2: DFQATT, SNEGSKA (reference sequence). The rearrangement links TRBV20-1 to TRBJ2-3, with D possibly matching TRBD2 (6 bases). The sequence was obtained from a woman aged 25 to 39 with acute or convalescent COVID-19. The source material was peripheral blood. In DNA, the CDR3 is TGCAGTGCCCGGGGGACAGATACGCAGTATTTT. Translated, it gives CSARGTDTQYF.